This T cell receptor (beta chain) is drawn from a study of shared clonotypes between healthy human individuals (dated by TCRdb to about 2020). For the wider study: The cohort included a few men and a couple of women between 18 and 49 years of age. For each donor, CD4 naive and CD4 memory were each given three plates, CD8 naive was given two plates, and CD8 memory was given one plate. To estimate repertoire size and how much clonotypes are shared between individuals, the study performed deep sequencing of blood TCR repertoires from 4 to 6 healthy adults. Different laboratories and diverse techniques were used to prepare libraries and sequence TCR repertoires, to increase sequencing depth and limit assay-specific biases. Leukapheresis yielded between about 0.9 and 9.5 billion PBMCs per donor.

Notes on this clone: The antigen this receptor binds is unknown. Base qualities are not provided; no much larger clone lies one nucleotide away.

TCR CDR3 regions were amplified from genomic DNA by multiplex PCR using the deep immunoSEQ assay. Extracted genomic DNA from each cell subset was spread evenly across all wells of several immunoSEQ 96-well plates, with each plate serving as a replicate. For sorted subsets, each replicate PCR was loaded with approximately 190 ng genomic DNA, equivalent to about 30,000 T cell genomes. The purified libraries were quantified using a Qubit 3.0 fluorometer, sized with a Bioanalyzer 2100, and then quantified again using the KAPA Library Quantification kit. Each immunoSEQ 96-well plate was sequenced on its own single-read 150-cycle Illumina NextSeq 550 flow cell. Per the source publication's procedure: The immunoSEQ output contained only junctional sequences without quality scores, so filtering could not match that applied to full-length reads. To assign V/J genes and CDR3, sequences were annotated using PyIR, a Python wrapper for IgBLAST v1.9, with IMGT germline references. Reads were removed for weak V/J assignments (E-value above 1e-6), missing CDR3, stop codons, out-of-frame junctions, or ambiguous translated residues. V3J clonotypes were defined by identical inferred V gene, J gene, and CDR3 amino acid sequence. Percentage overlap between repertoires was calculated by dividing the number of shared unique clonotypes by the size of the smaller repertoire. Richness of each repertoire was evaluated using RTK rarefaction, the Chao1 estimator, and Recon v2.1 estimates of unobserved clonotypes. For all TCRbeta clonotypes obtained by the gDNA method from a few donors, generation probabilities were computed with OLGA. Drawn from immuneACCESS, this table holds only the in-frame rearrangements with V and J called that TCRdb kept. Clones are partly lost; checked studies trace under half to an unresolved V gene and leave the rest unexplained. That table furnishes V, J and clone size, whereas the DNA furnished D and trimming. The sample includes over a million clones, with around 97% observed a single time. The biggest ten clones account for roughly 1.2% of the sample.

Per the germline V gene, SNHLY is the CDR1 and FYNNEI is the CDR2. Trimming costs V 6 bases and J 1 base, and their ends lie 21 bases apart. The CDR3 contains 17 residues, cysteine and phenylalanine counted. Of all the DNA, just the CDR3 is kept, 51 bases in frame from base 1. Overall study results and their limits: Sharing across four donors was observed for approximately 5% of naive CD4, under 4% of naive CD8, 2% to 2.5% of memory CD4, and about 0.4% of memory CD8 clonotypes. Compared with non-shared clonotypes, the clonotypes found in all four sorted-subset donors had higher generation probabilities. Pairwise subsampling led to the expectation that sequencing depth would affect the degree of clonotype sharing among donors. Sampling was limited to blood, and TCR repertoires in tissue likely differ from TCR repertoires in blood. Because the study included a small number of donors, the genetic and exposure-history diversity represented was limited. Larger estimated clonotype richness was generally found for naive subsets than for memory subsets. Rarefaction of sorted-subset datasets indicated incomplete sequencing despite the large sequencing depth.

Donors were healthy HIV-negative adults with no recently reported acute infections or vaccinations. Every donor was a Caucasian adult residing in Nashville, Tennessee, USA. CD4+ T cells were enriched by magnetic negative selection; naive cells were then positively selected on CD45RA, and the negative fraction formed the memory subset. After blood collection by leukapheresis, PBMCs were isolated using Ficoll-Histopaque density gradient centrifugation and then cryopreserved in the vapor phase of liquid nitrogen. Purity and quantity of every magnetically sorted T cell population were checked by analytical flow cytometry. Genomic DNA was isolated from each sorted fraction and quantified by UV absorbance on a Nanodrop 2000c.

The TCR was taken from a man aged 30 to 39 in good health. The V and J segments used are TRBV2 and TRBJ1-2; TRBD1 is a weak D gene call, 6 bases matching. Material for sequencing was naive CD4+ T cells sorted from blood. The intended sense of this specimen's cell subset or site label: CD45RA+ positively selected. The sequenced DNA: TGTGCCAGCAGGGCTACAGGGTCATTTCCGTATAACTATGGCTACACCTTC. This codes for CASRATGSFPYNYGYTF. The CDR3 plus the reference TRBV2 and TRBJ1-2 genes for the other parts give the full variable domain: EPEVTQTPSHQVTQMGQEVILRCVPISNHLYFYWYRQILGQKVEFLVSFYNNEISEKSEIFDDQFSVERPDGSNFTLKIRSTKLEDSAMYFCASRATGSFPYNYGYTFGSGTRLTVV.